This T cell receptor beta chain comes out of a study of blood T cells in healthy people across ages. Between the trimmed V and J ends, which lost 2 bases and 2 bases, there was a span of 9 bases. The CDR3 runs to 14 residues. Germline-derived CDR1 and CDR2 are SGHAT and FQNNGV. About this clonotype itself: Being one base from a much bigger clone, this may be a read error.

A second PCR of 7 to 11 cycles used a sample-barcoded 5' primer and a J-beta primer mix. TCRdb redid the calling of the 5' RACE reads with MiXCR, one entry per CDR3 protein. The sample yields some 890,000 distinct CDR3 sequences, approximately 32% seen once. This sample also appeared in a second study, on T cells of mothers and their children.

Sequenced: blood. The sequence came from a woman aged 40 to 50 in good health. The chain uses TRBV11-2 and TRBJ1-2; D might be TRBD1 (6 bases). CDR3 sequence reads: CASSLITGNYGYTF. The CDR3, as DNA: TGTGCCAGCAGCTTAATTACAGGGAACTATGGCTACACCTTC.